This entry lists 23 T cell receptor beta chains sequenced from one sample in a study of T-cell memory formation after mild COVID-19. TCRdb re-derived calls from the 5' RACE reads in MiXCR, one entry per CDR3 protein. The top ten hold 3.5% of the sample, which has about 200,000 distinct CDR3 sequences, approximately 10% seen once. The source material was PBMCs or a T cell subset sorted from them (not recorded which). Source of these receptors: a young man who had mild COVID-19 (a few samples of this study predate the infection). Cell type and time point are not known.

Here the CDR3 reads CASEGRVGLAGRGWSTDTQYF. DNA of the CDR3: TGCGCCAGCGAAGGACGAGTCGGACTAGCGGGGCGGGGGTGGAGCACAGATACGCAGTATTTT. The rearrangement uses TRBV4-1 and TRBJ2-3, with 12 bases matching TRBD2. V shed 8 bases and J 0 bases; nucleotides not matched to a gene: 21. CDR1 and CDR2 from the germline V gene are MGHRA and YSYEKL. This CDR3 is built from 21 residues.

CDR3 DNA sequence: TGTGCCAGCAACCCGAGAGGCAGCTCTGGGGCCAACGTCCTGACTTTC. Its translation: CASNPRGSSGANVLTF. V gene TRBV2 combines with J gene TRBJ2-6; D unresolved. V was trimmed by 7 bases and J by 0 bases, leaving 13 bases between them. Germline-derived CDR1 and CDR2 are SNHLY and FYNNEI. The CDR3 loop spans 16 amino acids.

CDR3 loop: CASSVEPSGASSGNTIYF. CDR3 in DNA: TGTGCCAGCAGCGTAGAGCCCTCAGGGGCGAGCTCTGGAAACACCATATATTTT. The chain employs TRBV9 and TRBJ1-3; maybe TRBD1 (6 bases). V lost 0 bases, J lost 0 bases, and 16 bases lay in between. Germline V gives CDR1 SGDLS, CDR2 YYNGEE. The CDR3 length is 18 residues.

This clonotype has a count of ten or more. J is TRBJ2-3 and V is TRBV20-1; 7 bases agree with TRBD2. V was pared by 6 bases and J by 2 bases, with 11 bases of the junction left unmatched. Germline V gives CDR1 DFQATT, CDR2 SNEGSKA (reference sequence). The CDR3 is 15 amino acids. DNA for the CDR3: TGCAGTGCCAGTGGGGGGGACGGGAACACAGATACGCAGTATTTT. It translates to CSASGGDGNTDTQYF.

CDR3 coding DNA: TGCAGTGACACAGGGGTCGGCACAGATACGCAGTATTTT. Its translation is CSDTGVGTDTQYF. This chain connects TRBV20-1 to TRBJ2-3; 7 bases match TRBD1. Germline V gene data show CDR1 as DFQATT and CDR2 as SNEGSKA (reference sequence). This CDR3 has 13 amino acids. J gave up 1 base and V 7 bases, and 5 bases lay outside the gene matches.

The chain couples TRBV5-1 to TRBJ2-5, with a possible D match to TRBD2 (6 bases). Germline CDR1 SGHRS, CDR2 YFSETQ. The CDR3 is 15 residues long. The germline V and J ends were trimmed by 1 base and 1 base, with 11 bases remaining between them. The CDR3 coding sequence is TGCGCCAGCAGCTTGCGGTTGGGGGGCCAAGAGACCCAGTACTTC. Translation: CASSLRLGGQETQYF. Full variable domain (rest looked up from reference TRBV5-1 and TRBJ2-5): KAGVTQTPRYLIKTRGQQVTLSCSPISGHRSVSWYQQTPGQGLQFLFEYFSETQRNKGNFPGRFSGRQFSNSRSEMNVSTLELGDSALYLCASSLRLGGQETQYFGPGTRLLVL.

This clonotype was detected once. The gene calls are TRBV18 and TRBJ1-2, with D possibly TRBD1 on 5 matching bases. The ends were cut back, 3 bases at V and 5 bases at J, with 13 bases in the middle. The CDR3 has 14 residues. Germline-derived CDR1 and CDR2 are KGHSH and LQKENI. The CDR3 spells CASSPGTAMYGYTF. The CDR3, as DNA: TGTGCCAGCTCACCCGGGACGGCTATGTATGGCTACACCTTC.

The rearrangement links TRBV3-1 to TRBJ2-2; no reliable D call. CDR1 is LGHDT and CDR2 is YNNKEL in the germline V gene (reference sequence). The CDR3 runs 14 residues. The germline V and J ends were trimmed by 0 bases and 6 bases, with 8 bases remaining between them. This CDR3 reads CASSQDKISGELFF. Here the CDR3 DNA reads TGTGCCAGCAGCCAAGATAAGATTTCCGGGGAGCTGTTTTTT.

This clonotype was counted between two and nine times. This chain connects TRBV9 to TRBJ1-2; 7 nucleotides agree with TRBD1. Germline values: CDR1 SGDLS, CDR2 YYNGEE. V shed 4 bases and J 1 base; nucleotides not matched to a gene: 7. The CDR3 extends over 15 amino acids. The CDR3: CASSRTGAYNYGYTF. CDR3 nucleotides: TGTGCCAGCAGCCGAACAGGGGCGTATAACTATGGCTACACCTTC.

This clonotype was found many times. The chain links TRBV25-1 to TRBJ2-7; TRBD1 aligns across 7 bases. CDR1 MGHDK and CDR2 SYGVNS come from the germline V gene. There are 12 residues in the CDR3. Trimming took 4 bases from V and 5 from J; bases not matched to a gene: 2. CDR3 bases: TGTGCCAGCAGTGTGACAGGGCACGAGCAGTACGTC. Protein: CASSVTGHEQYV.

The J gene is TRBJ1-1, the V gene TRBV28; D remains unclear. Trimming left V 8 bases short and J 0 bases short, with 10 bases between. The germline CDR1 and CDR2 sequences are MDHEN and SYDVKM. The CDR3 covers 13 residues. Here the CDR3 reads CASVRWLNTEAFF. The CDR3 DNA follows: TGTGCCAGCGTCCGCTGGCTGAACACTGAAGCTTTCTTT. The whole variable domain, filled in from reference TRBV28 and TRBJ1-1, reads DVKVTQSSRYLVKRTGEKVFLECVQDMDHENMFWYRQDPGLGLRLIYFSYDVKMKEKGDIPEGYSVSREKKERFSLILESASTNQTSMYLCASVRWLNTEAFFGQGTRLTVV.

A few counts support this clonotype. This chain links TRBV7-9 with TRBJ2-3; 8 bases are a match to TRBD1. Looked up from germline, CDR1 is SEHNR and CDR2 is FQNEAQ (reference sequence). Trimming took 5 bases from V and 2 from J; bases not matched to a gene: 6. This CDR3 has 15 amino acids. The CDR3: CASSTRTGPTDTQYF. The CDR3, as DNA: TGTGCCAGCAGCACCCGGACAGGGCCCACAGATACGCAGTATTTT.

This clonotype has just a few counts. The V and J genes are TRBV9 and TRBJ1-1, with D possibly matching TRBD1 (6 bases). The CDR3 length is 13 residues. Trimming removed 3 bases from V and 5 bases from J, with 11 bases in between. Germline loops: CDR1 SGDLS, CDR2 YYNGEE. DNA of the CDR3: TGTGCCAGCAGCGAGGGGGACTGGACTGAAGCTTTCTTT. Protein sequence: CASSEGDWTEAFF.

This chain uses TRBV10-3 with TRBJ1-1, with D maybe TRBD1 (6 bases). V lost 6 bases to trimming and J lost 0 bases, with 20 bases between them. Germline lookup yields CDR1 ENHRY and CDR2 SYGVKD. This CDR3 contains 17 residues. CDR3 sequence (DNA): TGTGCCATCAGGCCGGGGGAGGGGACACAGATGAACACTGAAGCTTTCTTT. Its protein is CAIRPGEGTQMNTEAFF.

This clonotype was detected a few times. The chain links TRBV12-3 or TRBV12-4 to TRBJ2-3; 10 nucleotides align to TRBD1. The CDR3 loop spans 14 amino acids. V lost 3 bases, J lost 4 bases, and 1 base stayed unmatched. In DNA form, the CDR3 reads TGTGCCAGCAGTTTGGACAGGGGGTCAGATACGCAGTATTTT. As protein: CASSLDRGSDTQYF.

The chain employs TRBV12-3 or TRBV12-4 and TRBJ1-3; no reliable D call. The CDR3 is 16 amino acids. V shed 3 bases and J shed 1 base, with 13 bases lying between them. DNA for the CDR3: TGTGCCAGCAGTTTCCCGCAAATCGGGTCTGGAAACACCATATATTTT. This codes for CASSFPQIGSGNTIYF.

This clonotype was observed many times. The chain has TRBV12-3 or TRBV12-4 and TRBJ2-3; 15 bases line up with TRBD2. There are 19 residues in the CDR3. The J segment lost 4 bases and the V segment lost 5 bases, leaving 13 bases of the junction unmatched. CDR3 nucleotide sequence: TGTGCCAGCAGTCGGACTAGCGGGGGGGCCGGGGCGCGGGCAGATACGCAGTATTTT. It is translated as CASSRTSGGAGARADTQYF.

This clonotype was picked up a small number of times. The J gene is TRBJ2-3, the V gene TRBV18; 9 bases are shared with TRBD2. Germline trimming cut 2 bases from V and 2 bases from J; bases unmatched to any gene: 11. This CDR3 is 18 amino acids long. The germline V gene encodes CDR1 KGHSH and CDR2 LQKENI. The CDR3 sequence is CASSPTVASGASTDTQYF. CDR3 coding DNA: TGTGCCAGCTCACCAACCGTGGCTAGCGGGGCCTCCACAGATACGCAGTATTTT.

The J gene is TRBJ1-1, the V gene TRBV7-9; D is unresolved. The CDR3 is made up of 14 amino acids. V gave up 4 bases and J gave up 4 bases, with 13 bases separating them. The germline CDR1 and CDR2 sequences are SEHNR and FQNEAQ (reference sequence). Written as DNA, the CDR3 is TGTGCCAGCAGCTCTTCTCTTGGGTTCACTGAAGCTTTCTTT. Its translation is CASSSSLGFTEAFF.

This clonotype was seen a handful of times. This chain connects TRBV5-1 to TRBJ2-7; D is unclear. This CDR3 region has 12 residues. In germline, CDR1 is SGHRS, CDR2 YFSETQ. V shed 0 bases and J shed 2 bases, with 3 bases lying between them. DNA for the CDR3: TGCGCCAGCAGCTTGGACACCTACGAGCAGTACTTC. Its translation is CASSLDTYEQYF.

This clonotype was found many times. This chain uses TRBV15 with TRBJ2-7; no clear D. From germline, CDR1 is LNHNV and CDR2 YYDKDF (reference sequence). V lost 0 bases and J lost 7, with 10 bases in between. The CDR3 contains 13 residues. This CDR3 is CATSRDRPSEQYV. The CDR3 bases are TGTGCCACCAGCAGAGATCGCCCCAGTGAGCAGTACGTC.

In this sample, this clonotype turned up a few times. The chain links TRBV20-1 to TRBJ1-6; D is undetermined. This CDR3 has 16 amino acids. Between the trimmed V and J ends, which lost 2 bases and 8 bases, there was a span of 19 bases. Germline V gene lookup returns CDR1 DFQATT and CDR2 SNEGSKA (reference sequence). The CDR3 loop reads CSARRHGDKPYSPLHF. The CDR3 region has the DNA TGCAGTGCTAGAAGGCACGGCGATAAACCGTATTCACCCCTCCACTTT.

The V gene is TRBV20-1, the J gene TRBJ1-5; 10 positions match TRBD1. The CDR3 is made up of 13 amino acids. With V trimmed by 6 bases and J by 4 bases, 3 bases remained unmatched. Germline CDR1 and CDR2: DFQATT and SNEGSKA (reference sequence). CDR3 in DNA: TGCAGTGCCCTGGGACAGGGGAATCAGCCCCAGCATTTT. As protein: CSALGQGNQPQHF.